This record covers a single T cell receptor beta chain. The data belong to a study of blood T cell repertoires in COVID-19. Original data processing: Amplification of reference gene primers was used by the study to estimate nucleated cell counts. The repertoire was sequenced with immunoSEQ multiplex PCR; TCRdb's copy has only in-frame clones and lacks some. Clone size and V and J calls were adopted from that table, with D and trimming inferred from the DNA. Of fewer than 350,000 clones in the sample, approximately 86% were seen once. V dropped 0 bases and J dropped 6 bases, with 9 bases sitting between them. CDR3 size: 14 residues. The germline V gene encodes CDR1 LGHDT and CDR2 YNNKEL (reference sequence). Residents of about two dozen US areas, aged about 18 to 95 years, made up the participants. Participants' own reports of clinical history determined their cohort assignment.

The source is a middle-aged woman with acute COVID-19. The chain is built from TRBV3-1 (or the pseudogene TRBV3-2) and TRBJ2-4, with D possibly TRBD1 on 6 matching bases. The sequencing sample was made of PBMCs or T cells enriched from blood (not recorded which). CDR3 loop: CASSQESRGNIQYF. In DNA, the CDR3 is TGTGCCAGCAGCCAAGAAAGCAGGGGAAACATTCAGTACTTC.